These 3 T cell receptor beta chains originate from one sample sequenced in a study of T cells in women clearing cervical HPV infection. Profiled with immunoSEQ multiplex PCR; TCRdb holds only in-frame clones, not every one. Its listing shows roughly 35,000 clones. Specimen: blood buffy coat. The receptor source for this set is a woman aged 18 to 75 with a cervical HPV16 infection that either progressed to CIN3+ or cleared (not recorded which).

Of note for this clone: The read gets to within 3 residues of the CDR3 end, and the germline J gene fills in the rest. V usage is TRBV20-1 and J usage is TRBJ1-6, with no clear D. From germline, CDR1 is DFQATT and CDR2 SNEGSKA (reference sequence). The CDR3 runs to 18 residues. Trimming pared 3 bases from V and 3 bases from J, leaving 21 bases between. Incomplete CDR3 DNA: TGCAGTGCTAGGGGTATAGAAGACACATCCTTCTATAATTCACCC. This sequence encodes CSARGIEDTSFYNSP. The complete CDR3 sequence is CSARGIEDTSFYNSPLHF.

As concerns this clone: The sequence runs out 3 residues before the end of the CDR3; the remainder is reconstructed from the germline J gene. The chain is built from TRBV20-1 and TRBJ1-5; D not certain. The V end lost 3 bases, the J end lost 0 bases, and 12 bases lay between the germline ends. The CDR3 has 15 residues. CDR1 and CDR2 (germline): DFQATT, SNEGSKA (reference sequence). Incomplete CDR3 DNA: TGCAGTGCTAGGGGCGGGAGCTATAGCAATCAGCCC. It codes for CSARGGSYSNQP. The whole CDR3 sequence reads CSARGGSYSNQPQHF.

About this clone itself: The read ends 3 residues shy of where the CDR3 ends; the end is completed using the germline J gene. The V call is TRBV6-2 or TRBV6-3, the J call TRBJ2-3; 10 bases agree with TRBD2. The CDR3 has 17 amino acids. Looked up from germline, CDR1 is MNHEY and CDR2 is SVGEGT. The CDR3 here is CASSYSLAGAHEETQYF. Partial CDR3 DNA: TGTGCCAGCAGTTACAGCCTAGCGGGGGCCCATGAAGAGACG.